Sequencing of this T cell receptor (beta chain) was carried out in a study of neurological immune-mediated disorders. V was trimmed by 6 bases and J by 4 bases, leaving 10 bases between them. The CDR3 is 13 residues long. Germline V lookup: CDR1 MNHEY, CDR2 SMNVEV (reference sequence). Study-level results: The level of TCR clonal expansion was highest in patients with HTLV-1-associated myelopathy and lowest in multiple sclerosis, where it fell below the level seen in healthy controls. Sharing of CDR3 amino acid sequences among expanded clones across subjects was absent, suggesting private repertoires in all groups.

5'RACE with 10-nucleotide random UMIs generated the cDNA. A single record per CDR3 protein comes from TCRdb applying MiXCR to the 5' RACE reads. The sample includes some 66,000 distinct CDR3 sequences, around 3.7% of them seen just once. This clonotype was seen ten or more times. Antigen: not known. The source of this sequence is a man between 40 and 49 years old with multiple sclerosis. What was sequenced was PBMCs. This rearrangement joins TRBV27 to TRBJ2-1; D is perhaps TRBD2 (6 bases). The CDR3 here is CASSKGLYNEQFF. The CDR3 DNA follows: TGTGCCAGCAGCAAGGGACTTTACAATGAGCAGTTCTTC.